The 20 T cell receptor beta chains reported below all come from one sample, sequenced in a study of shared clonotypes between healthy human individuals. Using immunoSEQ multiplex PCR, the repertoire was profiled, and TCRdb retains in-frame clones only, with some absent. The sample holds millions of clones; 90% to 95% are singletons and the top ten take roughly 0.36%. Input material: naive CD4+ T cells from PBMCs. Regarding subset: CD45RA+ positively selected. These TCRs come from a man aged 18 to 30 in good health. Some clones in this sample may be carry-over from other donors' samples.

In this sample, this clone turned up once. The chain couples TRBV5-6 to TRBJ2-7, with 7 bases fitting TRBD1. The trim removed 4 bases at V and 7 bases at J, leaving 8 bases unmatched. The CDR3 has 13 residues. The germline V gene has CDR1 SGHDT and CDR2 YYEEEE. The DNA for the CDR3 is TGTGCCAGCAGCCGAACAACAGGGGTAGAGCAGTACTTC. Protein product: CASSRTTGVEQYF.

The count of this clone is one. Other DNA variants within this sample encode the same CDR3. V is TRBV11-2 and J is TRBJ2-2, with D unclear. The length of the CDR3 is 12 residues. Deletions cut 3 bases from V and 5 bases from J, with 4 bases between. CDR1 is SGHAT, CDR2 FQNNGV, per germline. The CDR3 bases are TGTGCCAGCAGCTTGAATACCGGGGAGCTGTTTTTT. Amino acids: CASSLNTGELFF.

The chain employs TRBV4-2 and TRBJ1-3; possible D gene TRBD1, 5 bases. The CDR3 consists of 15 residues. The V and J ends lost 1 base and 0 bases respectively, with 7 bases between them. CDR1 and CDR2 from the germline V gene are LGHNA and YNFKEQ. The CDR3 sequence: CASSQGGDSGNTIYF. CDR3 DNA: TGTGCCAGCAGCCAAGGGGGCGACTCTGGAAACACCATATATTTT.

CDR3 DNA: TGTGCCAGCACCCAAGGGAGCCCCTATGGCTACACCTTC. This gives the protein CASTQGSPYGYTF. The rearrangement links TRBV7-8 to TRBJ1-2; D is unclear. Germline CDR1 is SGHVS and CDR2 is FQNEAQ. The CDR3 has 13 amino acids. With 7 bases removed from V and 4 bases from J, the gap between germline ends came to 13 bases.

The CDR3 DNA sequence: TGTGCCAGCGGGACAGTAAACAATCAGCCCCAGCATTTT. Translated, it gives CASGTVNNQPQHF. The rearrangement links TRBV19 to TRBJ1-5; 7 bases fit TRBD1. The CDR3 spans 13 residues. Germline CDR1 reads LNHDA; CDR2 reads SQIVND (reference sequence). The V and J ends lost 9 bases and 3 bases, in that order; junction bases with no gene match: 5.

The CDR3 protein is CASSFLSAGLGEQYF. The CDR3 nucleotides read TGTGCCAGCAGCTTTCTGTCAGCGGGACTAGGGGAGCAGTACTTC. This rearrangement joins TRBV11-3 to TRBJ2-7; 8 bases are shared with TRBD2. The CDR3 runs to 15 residues. Germline CDR1 reads SGHNT; CDR2 reads YENEEA. The J segment lost 7 bases and the V segment lost 3 bases, leaving 11 bases of the junction unmatched.

CDR3 sequence (DNA): TGTGCCAGCAGCTTACAGGGGGTAACATACGAGCAGTACTTC. Translation gives CASSLQGVTYEQYF. This chain connects TRBV5-4 to TRBJ2-7, with 8 nucleotides matching TRBD1. The CDR3 consists of 14 residues. V dropped 2 bases and J dropped 4; count of bases not matched to a gene: 5. Germline values: CDR1 SGHNT, CDR2 YYREEE (reference sequence).

The chain recombines TRBV7-9 with TRBJ2-1, with 9 bases that match TRBD1. Looked up from germline, CDR1 is SEHNR and CDR2 is FQNEAQ (reference sequence). The CDR3 is made up of 16 amino acids. V trimming: 2 bases; J trimming: 3 bases; junction bases outside the gene matches: 5. Here the CDR3 reads CASSLSPGQGYNEQFF. The DNA for the CDR3 is TGTGCCAGCAGCTTAAGTCCGGGACAGGGCTACAATGAGCAGTTCTTC. Full variable domain (rest looked up from reference TRBV7-9 and TRBJ2-1): DTGVSQNPRHKITKRGQNVTFRCDPISEHNRLYWYRQTLGQGPEFLTYFQNEAQLEKSRLLSDRFSAERPKGSFSTLEIQRTEQGDSAMYLCASSLSPGQGYNEQFFGPGTRLTVL.

The chain recombines TRBV25-1 with TRBJ1-1, with 8 bases aligning to TRBD1. V shed 3 bases, J shed 7 bases, and the junction held 7 bases outside the gene matches. The CDR3 is made up of 14 amino acids. CDR1 MGHDK and CDR2 SYGVNS come from the germline V gene. CDR3 nucleotide sequence: TGTGCCAGCAGTGATCCAGGGGGCGGCCTTGAAGCTTTCTTT. Amino acids: CASSDPGGGLEAFF.

The chain has TRBV11-2 and TRBJ1-2; tentatively, D is TRBD1 (6 bases). The length of the CDR3 is 13 residues. V was cut by 5 bases and J by 6 bases, with 13 bases left in between. The germline V gene encodes CDR1 SGHAT and CDR2 FQNNGV. As DNA, the CDR3 is TGTGCCAGCAGCATAAGGACAGTAAATGGCTACACCTTC. It translates to CASSIRTVNGYTF. Combining the CDR3 with reference TRBV11-2 and TRBJ1-2 gives the whole variable domain EAGVAQSPRYKIIEKRQSVAFWCNPISGHATLYWYQQILGQGPKLLIQFQNNGVVDDSQLPKDRFSAERLKGVDSTLKIQPAKLEDSAVYLCASSIRTVNGYTFGSGTRLTVV.

The genes are TRBV11-2 and TRBJ2-1; 15 bases align to TRBD2. V lost 5 bases and J lost 7; bases outside the gene matches: 6. The CDR3 runs 16 residues. Germline assignment: CDR1 SGHAT and CDR2 FQNNGV. The CDR3 DNA is TGTGCCAGCAGCCCCGGGACTAGCGGGAGGCCTAATGAGCAGTTCTTC. It specifies CASSPGTSGRPNEQFF.

The genes are TRBV29-1 and TRBJ2-7, with 8 bases that match TRBD1. The CDR3 has 12 residues. Per germline, CDR1 SQVTM and CDR2 ANQGSEA. With V trimmed by 7 bases and J by 3 bases, 5 bases remained unmatched. As DNA, the CDR3 is TGCAGCGGGAGGGACAGGCACTACGAGCAGTACTTC. It specifies CSGRDRHYEQYF.

This chain connects TRBV27 to TRBJ2-1, with 14 bases matching TRBD2. There are 16 residues in the CDR3. CDR1 is MNHEY, CDR2 SMNVEV, per germline (reference sequence). V lost 6 bases and J lost 8; bases outside the gene matches: 9. The CDR3 bases are TGTGCCAGCAGCAGGGGACTAGCGGGAGTGGTCGATGAGCAGTTCTTC. Protein sequence: CASSRGLAGVVDEQFF.

The chain's CDR3 is CASNANGQPQHF. DNA for the CDR3: TGTGCCAGCAACGCGAATGGGCAGCCCCAGCATTTT. The chain links TRBV7-6 to TRBJ1-5; D remains unclear. CDR3 length: 12 residues. CDR1 and CDR2 from the germline V gene are SGHVS and FNYEAQ. Trimming took 7 bases from V and 7 from J, leaving 11 bases between them.

The CDR3 sequence: CASTQRGGGGAGQYF. CDR3 bases: TGTGCCAGCACCCAACGGGGGGGCGGAGGGGCGGGGCAGTACTTC. J is TRBJ2-7 and V is TRBV2; 8 bases fit TRBD2. This CDR3 is 15 amino acids long. With V trimmed by 7 bases and J by 9 bases, 17 bases remained unmatched. CDR1 is SNHLY and CDR2 is FYNNEI in the germline V gene.

The chain recombines TRBV2 with TRBJ2-1; 7 nucleotides line up with TRBD2. CDR3 length: 15 residues. CDR1 and CDR2 from the germline V gene are SNHLY and FYNNEI. The V segment lost 4 bases and the J segment 8 bases; nucleotides outside the gene matches: 11. The CDR3: CASSGVGLEIDEQFF. The CDR3 DNA follows: TGTGCCAGCAGTGGGGTTGGACTAGAAATCGATGAGCAGTTCTTC. The full variable domain, its missing parts supplied by reference TRBV2 and TRBJ2-1, is EPEVTQTPSHQVTQMGQEVILRCVPISNHLYFYWYRQILGQKVEFLVSFYNNEISEKSEIFDDQFSVERPDGSNFTLKIRSTKLEDSAMYFCASSGVGLEIDEQFFGPGTRLTVL.

The chain is built from TRBV30 and TRBJ2-1; 15 nucleotides match TRBD2. Germline CDR1 and CDR2: GTSNPN and SVGIG (reference sequence). V dropped 5 bases and J dropped 15; count of bases not matched to a gene: 17. The length of the CDR3 is 16 residues. CDR3 in amino acids: CAWSGGIGLAGGPWFF. Written as DNA, the CDR3 is TGTGCCTGGTCAGGGGGCATTGGACTAGCGGGAGGGCCATGGTTCTTC.

The chain joins TRBV11-2 to TRBJ1-1; no clear D. Trimming removed 0 bases at V and 4 bases at J, with 9 bases between. Germline CDR1 and CDR2: SGHAT and FQNNGV. CDR3 length: 14 amino acids. The CDR3 reads CASSLDRWGTEAFF. The CDR3 DNA sequence: TGTGCCAGCAGCTTAGATCGGTGGGGCACTGAAGCTTTCTTT.

This chain connects TRBV5-1 to TRBJ2-5; the match to TRBD1 covers 7 bases. This CDR3 has 13 residues. V trimming: 5 bases; J trimming: 3 bases; junction bases outside the gene matches: 4. In germline, CDR1 is SGHRS, CDR2 YFSETQ. CDR3 protein: CASRIGTEETQYF. The CDR3 DNA is TGCGCCAGCAGAATAGGGACAGAAGAGACCCAGTACTTC.

Regarding this clone: The same CDR3 arises from other DNA sequences in this sample as well. The chain links TRBV5-1 to TRBJ2-1; maybe TRBD2 (6 bases). V shed 5 bases and J shed 1 base, with 7 bases lying between them. Germline V lookup: CDR1 SGHRS, CDR2 YFSETQ. This CDR3 comprises 13 residues. CDR3: CASREGSYNEQFF. The CDR3 DNA is TGCGCCAGCAGGGAGGGATCCTACAATGAGCAGTTCTTC.